A single sample gave rise to the 22 T cell receptor beta chains below, sequenced in a study of OX40 agonist ivuxolimab in advanced cancers. The method was immunoSEQ multiplex PCR; TCRdb's version includes in-frame clones alone and lacks a portion of them. This sample carries 55,000 to 80,000 clones, approximately 88% of them seen once, and the ten largest clones take around 8%. Sequenced here: CD4+ or CD8+ T cells sorted from blood, sampled in a trial of the OX40 agonist ivuxolimab. The receptors stem from an adult with an advanced solid tumor such as melanoma, head and neck, liver or kidney cancer.

J is TRBJ2-7 and V is TRBV4-3, with TRBD2 matching 8 bases. The length of the CDR3 is 16 residues. Germline V gives CDR1 LGHNA, CDR2 YSLEER. Trimming cost V 2 bases and J 0 bases; bases outside gene matches: 6. The CDR3 reads CASSQLTGGPSYEQYF. The CDR3 DNA is TGCGCCAGCAGCCAATTGACGGGGGGGCCCTCCTACGAGCAGTACTTC.

The V and J genes are TRBV19 and TRBJ2-5; D possibly corresponds to TRBD2 (5 bases). Between the trimmed V and J ends, which lost 5 bases and 11 bases, there was a span of 21 bases. The CDR3 is 14 residues long. Germline CDR1 and CDR2: LNHDA and SQIVND (reference sequence). CDR3 bases: TGTGCCAGTAGTCCCGCCCTCCGGGAAACAGAGCAGTACTTC. This translates into CASSPALRETEQYF.

This clone has just a few counts. The J gene is TRBJ1-6, the V gene TRBV6-5; D uncertain. The CDR3 spans 14 residues. Germline CDR1 is MNHEY and CDR2 is SVGAGI. The V end was cut by 5 bases, the J end by 5 bases, with 10 bases between. The CDR3 protein is CASSDPQHNSPLHF. The CDR3, as DNA: TGTGCCAGCAGTGACCCACAGCATAATTCACCCCTCCACTTT.

The CDR3 DNA sequence: TGTGCCAGCAGCTTAGGGACAGGGTTCTCCTACAATGAGCAGTTCTTC. This translates into CASSLGTGFSYNEQFF. V usage is TRBV7-9 and J usage is TRBJ2-1, with 8 bases that match TRBD1. V gave up 1 base and J gave up 0 bases; unmatched junction bases: 2. This CDR3 comprises 16 residues. Germline V gene data show CDR1 as SEHNR and CDR2 as FQNEAQ (reference sequence).

V gene TRBV6-5 combines with J gene TRBJ1-2, with 7 bases fitting TRBD1. With V trimmed by 5 bases and J by 5 bases, 5 bases remained unmatched. The CDR3 is made up of 13 amino acids. Germline V gives CDR1 MNHEY, CDR2 SVGAGI. CDR3: CASSVIQGYGYTF. DNA for the CDR3: TGTGCCAGCAGTGTAATACAGGGGTATGGCTACACCTTC.

The J gene is TRBJ1-3, the V gene TRBV7-2; D ambiguous. V lost 5 bases, J lost 3 bases, and 11 bases lay in between. CDR3 length: 14 residues. Per the germline V gene, CDR1 is SGHTA and CDR2 is FQGNSA. The CDR3 DNA reads TGTGCCAGCAGCCCGGGAGGAAATGGAAACACCATATATTTT. Its protein product is CASSPGGNGNTIYF.

This chain uses TRBV5-1 with TRBJ1-5, with D possibly matching TRBD1 (6 bases). The CDR3 is 16 residues long. Germline loops: CDR1 SGHRS, CDR2 YFSETQ. V shed 0 bases and J shed 6 bases, with 16 bases lying between them. CDR3 in DNA: TGCGCCAGCAGCTTGGGCCCCCGGGGGGCGGGTCAGCCCCAGCATTTT. It specifies CASSLGPRGAGQPQHF.

The rearrangement links TRBV9 to TRBJ1-1; D is perhaps TRBD1 (5 bases). The V gene lost 0 bases and the J gene lost 1 base, with 10 bases spanning the gap. The germline V gene encodes CDR1 SGDLS and CDR2 YYNGEE. The CDR3 consists of 15 residues. This chain's CDR3 is CASSVAGRGNTEAFF. CDR3 in DNA: TGTGCCAGCAGCGTAGCTGGAAGGGGGAACACTGAAGCTTTCTTT.

This chain uses TRBV7-2 with TRBJ2-7, with 9 nucleotides matching TRBD1. Trimming at V came to 2 bases and at J to 2 bases, leaving 4 bases not matched to a gene. Per germline, CDR1 SGHTA and CDR2 FQGNSA. CDR3 length: 15 residues. The CDR3 protein is CASSLRQGGTYEQYF. The CDR3 bases are TGTGCCAGCAGCTTAAGACAGGGGGGGACCTACGAGCAGTACTTC.

The chain is built from TRBV11-2 and TRBJ1-1; D not certain. Deletions cut 2 bases from V and 1 base from J, with 11 bases between. CDR1 and CDR2 (germline): SGHAT, FQNNGV. The CDR3 contains 15 residues. The CDR3 is CASSLSPSENTEAFF. As DNA, the CDR3 is TGTGCCAGCAGCTTAAGCCCCAGTGAGAACACTGAAGCTTTCTTT.

The chain employs TRBV30 and TRBJ1-2, with 7 nucleotides matching TRBD1. This CDR3 has 14 amino acids. From germline, CDR1 is GTSNPN and CDR2 SVGIG (reference sequence). J gave up 1 base and V 2 bases, and 4 bases lay outside the gene matches. CDR3 region: CAWSTDRSNYGYTF. DNA of the CDR3: TGTGCCTGGAGTACGGACAGGAGTAACTATGGCTACACCTTC.

The V call is TRBV29-1, the J call TRBJ2-3; D remains unclear. Per the germline V gene, CDR1 is SQVTM and CDR2 is ANQGSEA. This CDR3 is 11 amino acids long. V lost 7 bases and J lost 0, with 5 bases in between. The CDR3 spells CSGASTDTQYF. CDR3 nucleotides: TGCAGCGGCGCCAGCACAGATACGCAGTATTTT.

J is TRBJ1-1 and V is TRBV15; D uncertain. Germline V gene lookup returns CDR1 LNHNV and CDR2 YYDKDF (reference sequence). V gave up 4 bases and J gave up 0 bases, with 12 bases separating them. The CDR3 is 15 amino acids. The CDR3 DNA sequence: TGTGCCACCAGCATTGAAGGCCCAGTGAACACTGAAGCTTTCTTT. It specifies CATSIEGPVNTEAFF.

The gene calls are TRBV4-2 and TRBJ2-7, with TRBD1 as a possible D gene (5 bases). CDR1 is LGHNA and CDR2 is YNFKEQ in the germline V gene. V was pared by 0 bases and J by 2 bases, with 14 bases between. The CDR3 sequence is 16 residues long. Written as DNA, the CDR3 is TGTGCCAGCAGCCAAGATTGGTTACAGGCCGCCTACGAGCAGTACTTC. Its protein is CASSQDWLQAAYEQYF.

The V and J genes are TRBV5-1 and TRBJ1-1, with a weak D call TRBD1 (6 bases). CDR3 size: 16 residues. The germline V gene encodes CDR1 SGHRS and CDR2 YFSETQ. Trimming left V 4 bases short and J 4 bases short, with 20 bases between. The CDR3 bases are TGCGCCAGCAGCCTCCCTTTGGGGGGGCGAGGCACTGAAGCTTTCTTT. Residues: CASSLPLGGRGTEAFF.

The J gene is TRBJ2-7, the V gene TRBV19; weak D call: TRBD2 (7 bases). The germline V gene encodes CDR1 LNHDA and CDR2 SQIVND (reference sequence). V lost 1 base, J lost 5 bases, and 15 bases lay in between. This CDR3 region has 15 residues. CDR3 coding DNA: TGTGCCAGTAGTATAGGGGGGGGGCGATGGGACGAGCAGTACTTC. Translating it yields CASSIGGGRWDEQYF.

The sample holds one count of this clone. The chain is built from TRBV7-3 and TRBJ2-1; D unclear. Trimming left V 1 base short and J 3 bases short, with 10 bases between. CDR3 length: 15 amino acids. Germline lookup yields CDR1 SGHTA and CDR2 FQGTGA. CDR3 in DNA: TGTGCCAGCAGCTTAAACCCCGGCTTCTACAATGAGCAGTTCTTC. It encodes CASSLNPGFYNEQFF.

The V and J genes are TRBV6-1 and TRBJ1-2; maybe TRBD1 (6 bases). This CDR3 has 13 residues. CDR1 is MNHNS and CDR2 is SASEGT in the germline V gene. The V gene lost 6 bases and the J gene lost 5 bases, with 13 bases spanning the gap. CDR3 nucleotide sequence: TGTGCCAGCAGGGACAGAGCGCTATATGGCTACACCTTC. It yields the protein CASRDRALYGYTF.

This clone was detected once. The chain recombines TRBV5-1 with TRBJ1-1; D is unresolved. V lost 0 bases and J lost 0, with 12 bases in between. The CDR3 sequence is 16 residues long. Germline V gene sequence: CDR1 SGHRS, CDR2 YFSETQ. The CDR3 DNA reads TGCGCCAGCAGCTTGGTTGGATATGCGGTGAACACTGAAGCTTTCTTT. Its protein is CASSLVGYAVNTEAFF.

The V gene is TRBV29-1, the J gene TRBJ2-7; D is tentatively TRBD1 or TRBD2 (5 bases each). The CDR3 loop spans 14 amino acids. Trimming took 4 bases from V and 0 from J, leaving 13 bases between them. Germline lookup yields CDR1 SQVTM and CDR2 ANQGSEA. The CDR3 here is CSVVGTESSYEQYF. The CDR3 DNA reads as TGCAGCGTTGTTGGGACCGAGAGCTCCTACGAGCAGTACTTC.

This chain uses TRBV27 with TRBJ2-7; D call uncertain. Germline V gene sequence: CDR1 MNHEY, CDR2 SMNVEV (reference sequence). The CDR3 length is 14 residues. The V end lost 3 bases, the J end lost 2 bases, and 11 bases lay between the germline ends. The CDR3 region has the DNA TGTGCCAGCAGTTTTGGCGCTGAGACCTACGAGCAGTACTTC. Its protein product is CASSFGAETYEQYF.

This clone was seen a single time. CDR3 coding DNA: TGTGCCAGCAGCGTTAATAGCAATCAGCCCCAGCATTTT. Its translation is CASSVNSNQPQHF. The genes are TRBV11-2 and TRBJ1-5, with D unclear. Per germline, CDR1 SGHAT and CDR2 FQNNGV. The V end was cut by 5 bases, the J end by 0 bases, with 5 bases between. The CDR3 contains 13 residues.